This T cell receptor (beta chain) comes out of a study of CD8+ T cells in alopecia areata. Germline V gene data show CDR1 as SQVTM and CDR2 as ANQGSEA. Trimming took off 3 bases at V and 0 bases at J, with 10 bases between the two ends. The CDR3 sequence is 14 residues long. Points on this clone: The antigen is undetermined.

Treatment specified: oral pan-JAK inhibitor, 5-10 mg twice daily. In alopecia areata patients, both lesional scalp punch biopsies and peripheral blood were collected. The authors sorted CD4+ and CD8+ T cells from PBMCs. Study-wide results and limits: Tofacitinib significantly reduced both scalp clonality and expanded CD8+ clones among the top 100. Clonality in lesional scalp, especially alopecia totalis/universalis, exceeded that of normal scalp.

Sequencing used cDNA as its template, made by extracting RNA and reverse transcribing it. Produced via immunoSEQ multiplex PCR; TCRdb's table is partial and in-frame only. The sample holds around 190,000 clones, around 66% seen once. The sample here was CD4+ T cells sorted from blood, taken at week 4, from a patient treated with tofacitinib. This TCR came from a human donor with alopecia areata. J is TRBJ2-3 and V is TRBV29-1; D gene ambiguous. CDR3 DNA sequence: TGCAGCGTTGACTGGGCCCTTAGCACAGATACGCAGTATTTT. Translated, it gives CSVDWALSTDTQYF.